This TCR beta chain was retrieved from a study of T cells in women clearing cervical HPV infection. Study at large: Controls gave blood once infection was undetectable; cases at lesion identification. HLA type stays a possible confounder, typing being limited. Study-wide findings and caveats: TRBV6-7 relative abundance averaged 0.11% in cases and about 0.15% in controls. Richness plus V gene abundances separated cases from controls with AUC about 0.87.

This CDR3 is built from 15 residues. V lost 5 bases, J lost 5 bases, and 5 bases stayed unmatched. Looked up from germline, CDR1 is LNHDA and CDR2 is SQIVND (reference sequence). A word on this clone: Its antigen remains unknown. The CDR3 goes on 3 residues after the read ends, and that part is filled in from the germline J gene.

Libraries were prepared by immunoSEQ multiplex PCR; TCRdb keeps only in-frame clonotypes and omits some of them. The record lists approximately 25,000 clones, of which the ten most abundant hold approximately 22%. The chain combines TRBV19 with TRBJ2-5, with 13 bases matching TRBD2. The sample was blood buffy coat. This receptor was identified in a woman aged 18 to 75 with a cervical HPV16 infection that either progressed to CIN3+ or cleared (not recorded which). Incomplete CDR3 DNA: TGTGCCAGTAGTGCAGGACTAGCGGGAGTGGAGACC. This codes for CASSAGLAGVET. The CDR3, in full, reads CASSAGLAGVETQYF.